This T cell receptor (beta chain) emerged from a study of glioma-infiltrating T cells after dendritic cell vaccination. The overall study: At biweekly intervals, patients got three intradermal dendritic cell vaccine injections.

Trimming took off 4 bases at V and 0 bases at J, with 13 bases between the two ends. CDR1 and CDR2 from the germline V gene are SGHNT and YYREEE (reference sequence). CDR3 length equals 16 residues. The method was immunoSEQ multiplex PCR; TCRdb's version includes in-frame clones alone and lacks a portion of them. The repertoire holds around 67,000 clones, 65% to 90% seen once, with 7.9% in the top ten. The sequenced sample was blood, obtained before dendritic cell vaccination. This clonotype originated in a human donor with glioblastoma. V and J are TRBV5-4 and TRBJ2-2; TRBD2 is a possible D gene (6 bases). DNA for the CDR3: TGTGCCAGCAGCCGGGGACTGGGGACGAACACCGGGGAGCTGTTTTTT. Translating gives CASSRGLGTNTGELFF.